This TCR beta chain is drawn from a study of PD-L1 blockade in urothelial cancer. For the study at large: Dosed intravenously at 1,200 mg every 3 weeks, atezolizumab was initiated by patients around 2014.

Time point denoted: pretreatment peripheral blood. Between 1 and 8 samples per patient were obtained, pretreatment and on-treatment. Sequencing was performed with immunoSEQ multiplex PCR; in TCRdb, only in-frame clones are kept and a portion is missing. Of some 100,000 clones in the sample, 89% were seen once. In its sample, this clone was seen a few times. Trimming took 4 bases from V and 8 from J; bases not matched to a gene: 10. This CDR3 spans 13 amino acids. CDR1 and CDR2 (germline): GTSNPN, SVGIG (reference sequence). The sample consisted of PBMCs, taken around atezolizumab (anti-PD-L1) treatment. This receptor was taken from an elderly woman with urothelial cancer. V usage is TRBV30 and J usage is TRBJ1-1, with 7 bases fitting TRBD1. DNA of the CDR3: TGTGCCTGGAAGGGGACAGTGGCCTTCGAAGCTTTCTTT. Translation: CAWKGTVAFEAFF.